This T cell receptor beta chain came from a study of T cell changes during pregnancy in multiple sclerosis. The CDR3 contains 11 residues. The germline V gene encodes CDR1 SQVTM and CDR2 ANQGSEA. V was pared by 3 bases and J by 4 bases, with 5 bases between. Profiling relied on immunoSEQ multiplex PCR, and the TCRdb table lists in-frame clones only, not all of them. The sample carries about 40,000 clones, 92% recorded once. The chain recombines TRBV29-1 with TRBJ2-3, with D hard to call. The material sequenced was CD8+ T cells from peripheral blood mononuclear cells, taken in the third trimester of pregnancy. This receptor was identified in a female donor with multiple sclerosis, enrolled in a pregnancy study. The CDR3 region is CSVDVSDTQYF. CDR3 sequence (DNA): TGCAGCGTTGATGTCTCAGATACGCAGTATTTT.